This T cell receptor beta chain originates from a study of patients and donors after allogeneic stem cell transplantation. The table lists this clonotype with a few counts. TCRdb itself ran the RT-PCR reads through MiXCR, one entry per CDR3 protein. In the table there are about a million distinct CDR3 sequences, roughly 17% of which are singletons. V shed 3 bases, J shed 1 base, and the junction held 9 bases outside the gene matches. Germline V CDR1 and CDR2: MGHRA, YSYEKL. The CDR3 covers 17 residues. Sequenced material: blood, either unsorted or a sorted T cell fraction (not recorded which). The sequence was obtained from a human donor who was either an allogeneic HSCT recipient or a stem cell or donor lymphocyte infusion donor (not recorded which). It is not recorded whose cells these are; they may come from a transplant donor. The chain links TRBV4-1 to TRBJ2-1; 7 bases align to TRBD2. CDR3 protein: CASSHPTSDSSYNEQFF. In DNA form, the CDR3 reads TGCGCCAGCAGCCATCCCACTAGCGACAGTTCCTACAATGAGCAGTTCTTC.